A selection of T cell receptor beta chains follows, all from one sample in a study of blood T cell repertoires in COVID-19. TCRdb keeps only in-frame clones here, not all; method: immunoSEQ multiplex PCR. The data hold fewer than 250,000 clones, with about 88% observed a single time. What was sequenced was peripheral blood. Receptor source: a middle-aged woman who had recovered from COVID-19. CDR3s leave out the opening cysteine and the closing phenylalanine or tryptophan.

ASRGVLTYGYT | TRBJ1-2 | TRBV9
ASSIRGQGPNTEAF | TRBJ1-1 | TRBV19
ASSGGNSPLH | TRBJ1-6 | TRBV28
ASSPLPELYEQY | TRBJ2-7 | TRBV27
ATSRGAGKPDTQY | TRBJ2-3 | TRBV15
ASSLGRETGVTYEQY | TRBJ2-7 | TRBV18
ASSQGVAGDRVDTGF | TRBJ2-1 | TRBV3-1/TRBV3-2
SVGINRGLSEQY | TRBJ2-7 | TRBV29-1
AWSVPGDTYQPQH | TRBJ1-5 | TRBV30
ASSPRPLAFVAKNIQY | TRBJ2-4 | TRBV3-1/TRBV3-2
ASSYRDRGVRAF | TRBJ1-1 | TRBV27
ASSSAGTGNEKLF | TRBJ1-4 | TRBV7-9
ASGEGAYQETQY | TRBJ2-5 | TRBV27
ASLGQLNTEAF | TRBJ1-1 | TRBV19
ASSEARLDRGHEQY | TRBJ2-7 | TRBV2
ARDRTSGETQY | TRBJ2-5 | TRBV30
ASSHPGLAAEQF | TRBJ2-1 | TRBV4-3
ASSLAETGYEQY | TRBJ2-7 | TRBV5-1
GGVVNTEAF | TRBJ1-1 | TRBV29-1
ASSYSSREGYT | TRBJ1-2 | TRBV6-2/TRBV6-3